Listed below are T cell receptor beta chains from one sample, sequenced in a study of cytomegalovirus exposure and HLA in healthy donors. Repertoires were generated with immunoSEQ multiplex PCR, while TCRdb's copy carries only in-frame clones and drops some. This table has about 120,000 clones, about 81% appearing once. The source material was PBMCs. These receptors were taken from a man between 40 and 49 years old in good health and CMV-seronegative. The CDR3 runs from the conserved cysteine through the conserved F or W. D genes are given only for firm matches. Size values are once, few and many counts, or a class for expanded clones, and some rows have none.

j_call | clone_size | d_call | v_call | cdr3_nt | cdr3_aa
TRBJ2-7 | NA | TRBD2 | TRBV19 | TGTGCCAGTAGTATAGGACTAGCGGGGCGGAACGAGCAGTACTTC | CASSIGLAGRNEQYF
TRBJ2-7 | NA | TRBD1 | TRBV4-3 | TGCGCCAGCAGCCCCGGGACAGGGGGACGCGAGCAGTACTTC | CASSPGTGGREQYF
TRBJ1-2 | NA | NA | TRBV6-5 | TGTGCCAGCAGTTACAGTATCGACAGTAACTATGGCTACACCTTC | CASSYSIDSNYGYTF
TRBJ1-2 | NA | NA | TRBV6-1 | TGTGCCAGCAGGTGGGAGGGGGTCGATGGCTACACCTTC | CASRWEGVDGYTF
TRBJ1-3 | NA | TRBD1 | TRBV7-9 | TGTGCCAGCAGCCCCGGGACAGCTTACTCTGGAAACACCATATATTTT | CASSPGTAYSGNTIYF
TRBJ1-6 | NA | TRBD1 | TRBV7-2 | TGTGCCAGCAGCCGGGGGGGACAGGGTCTAAATAATTCATCCCTCCACTTT | CASSRGGQGLNNSSLHF
TRBJ2-5 | NA | TRBD1 | TRBV6-1 | TGTGCCAGCAGTGGGGACAGTTCGGCCCAGTACTTC | CASSGDSSAQYF
TRBJ2-3 | NA | NA | TRBV7-9 | TGTGCCAGTTCTGGTCGGACGCAGTATTTT | CASSGRTQYF
TRBJ2-4 | NA | NA | TRBV18 | TGTGCCAGCTCACCACAGGGGGACGGCAAAAACATTCAGTACTTC | CASSPQGDGKNIQYF
TRBJ2-3 | NA | TRBD2 | TRBV11-2 | TGTGCCAGCAGCTCCCGCGGACTAGCGGGAGGATTGGATACGCAGTATTTT | CASSSRGLAGGLDTQYF
TRBJ1-1 | NA | NA | TRBV12-5 | TGTGCTAGTGGACCCGAATCGCAATCCCTGCGGGGCTCGGTCACTGAAGCTTTCTTT | CASGPESQSLRGSVTEAFF
TRBJ1-5 | NA | NA | TRBV19 | TGTGCCAGTAGTATTCAGGGGTCCTACCAGCCCCAGCATTTT | CASSIQGSYQPQHF
TRBJ2-7 | NA | NA | TRBV29-1 | TGCAGCGTTGCTCGCAGGGCCGCCTACGAGCAGTACTTC | CSVARRAAYEQYF
TRBJ1-5 | NA | TRBD1 | TRBV5-6 | TGTGCCAGCAGCTGGGGGGACAGTAGAAATCAGCCCCAGCATTTT | CASSWGDSRNQPQHF
TRBJ1-2 | NA | TRBD1 | TRBV6-1 | TGTGCCAGCACCGTGGGACAGACTAACTATGGCTACACCTTC | CASTVGQTNYGYTF
TRBJ2-7 | few | NA | TRBV7-9 | TGTGCCAGCAGTAGCCCCTACGAGCAGTACTTC | CASSSPYEQYF
TRBJ1-1 | NA | NA | TRBV2 | TGTGCCAGCAGTGAACAGGGGCCGGAAGCTTTCTTT | CASSEQGPEAFF
TRBJ1-1 | NA | NA | TRBV14 | TGTGCCAGCAGCCAACTGTCAGTGAACACTGAAGCTTTCTTT | CASSQLSVNTEAFF
TRBJ2-4 | NA | TRBD1 | TRBV7-2 | TGTGCCAGCAGCCCGAATCCAGGGGGTGCCAAAAACAGTCAGTACTTC | CASSPNPGGAKNSQYF
TRBJ2-7 | NA | TRBD2 | TRBV29-1 | TGCAGCGTTGATTACGGCGGGAGGGGATACGAGCAGTACTTC | CSVDYGGRGYEQYF
TRBJ2-7 | NA | NA | TRBV2 | TGTGCCAGCAGTGTTGTGAGCGGACCGACCTACGAGCAGTACTTC | CASSVVSGPTYEQYF
TRBJ2-7 | once | TRBD1 | TRBV5-1 | TGCGCCAGCAGCCAGGGACAGGGGGCCCACGAGCAGTACTTC | CASSQGQGAHEQYF
TRBJ1-1 | few | TRBD1 | TRBV4-3 | TGCGCCAGCAGCCAGTCCAGGGGGACGAACACTGAAGCTTTCTTT | CASSQSRGTNTEAFF
TRBJ1-5 | NA | TRBD1 | TRBV5-1 | TGCGCCAGCAGCTTGGACAGGGGTAGCGATCAGCCCCAGCATTTT | CASSLDRGSDQPQHF
TRBJ1-2 | NA | NA | TRBV5-6 | TGTGCCAGCAGCTCGGACACGAGCTATGGCTACACCTTC | CASSSDTSYGYTF
TRBJ2-1 | few | NA | TRBV15 | TGTGCCACCAGCAGAGCCGGGAGCTTCTATGAGCAGTTCTTC | CATSRAGSFYEQFF
TRBJ2-1 | NA | TRBD2 | TRBV7-6 | TGTGCCAGCAGCCGACGGACTAGCGGGAGTGGTGAGCAGTTCTTC | CASSRRTSGSGEQFF
TRBJ2-7 | NA | NA | TRBV5-1 | TGCGCCAGCAGCTTGCAGCGCACCGTCTACGAGCAGTACTTC | CASSLQRTVYEQYF
TRBJ1-2 | NA | NA | TRBV5-4 | TGTGCCAGCAGCCCACAGGGACAATACTATGGCTACACCTTC | CASSPQGQYYGYTF
TRBJ2-2 | NA | TRBD2 | TRBV27 | TGTGCCAGCAGTCGGGGGGCCGGGGAGCTGTTTTTT | CASSRGAGELFF
TRBJ1-2 | NA | NA | TRBV4-3 | TGCGTCAGCAGCCAAGAGCAGGGGCCGCGCGGCTACACCTTC | CVSSQEQGPRGYTF
TRBJ2-5 | NA | NA | TRBV18 | TGTGCCAGCTCTGCTACAGGGCCATGGGAGACCCAGTACTTC | CASSATGPWETQYF
TRBJ2-7 | NA | NA | TRBV7-8 | TGTGCCAGCAGCCCAGCTCCCCCGCAGGGATTTTACGAGCAGTACTTC | CASSPAPPQGFYEQYF
TRBJ2-3 | NA | NA | TRBV5-4 | TGTGCCAGCAGCTTAAGCGGAACTAGCACAGATACGCAGTATTTT | CASSLSGTSTDTQYF
TRBJ2-1 | NA | TRBD2 | TRBV29-1 | TGCAGCGTGGCCGTTTCCGGGACTAGCGGGATATCCTCCTACAATGAGCAGTTCTTC | CSVAVSGTSGISSYNEQFF
TRBJ2-1 | NA | NA | TRBV18 | TGTGCCAGCTCACCACCGGGACTCGACTACTACAATGAGCAGTTCTTC | CASSPPGLDYYNEQFF
TRBJ1-6 | few | TRBD1 | TRBV19 | TGTGCCAGTAGTACGACAGGGGGGCTATCGTCTAGTAATTCACCCCTCCACTTT | CASSTTGGLSSSNSPLHF
TRBJ1-6 | NA | NA | TRBV11-2 | TGTGCCAGCAGCACCCGGAGGGGCTCACCCCTCCACTTT | CASSTRRGSPLHF
TRBJ2-1 | NA | TRBD2 | TRBV6-1 | TGTGCCAGCACCGGGAGGGCCGGTATCGAGCAGTTCTTC | CASTGRAGIEQFF
TRBJ1-1 | NA | NA | TRBV7-2 | TGTGCCAGCAGCTCTCGGCGGGGGAACACTGAAGCTTTCTTT | CASSSRRGNTEAFF
TRBJ2-3 | NA | TRBD2 | TRBV5-4 | TGTGCCAGCAGCTCGTCGACTAGCGGCACAGATACGCAGTATTTT | CASSSSTSGTDTQYF
TRBJ1-2 | NA | TRBD1 | TRBV30 | TGTGCCTGGAGCGAGACAGGGGTTGGCTACACCTTC | CAWSETGVGYTF
TRBJ2-5 | once | TRBD2 | TRBV7-2 | TGTGCCAGCACCTATCTCGTGTCTAGCGGGAGGGAGACCCAGTACTTC | CASTYLVSSGRETQYF
TRBJ2-7 | NA | NA | TRBV29-1 | TGCAGCGCTGATGGAGGGTCGGCAGGGGGGGAGCAGTACTTC | CSADGGSAGGEQYF
TRBJ1-1 | NA | NA | TRBV7-9 | TGTGCCAGCAGCCCTAGGCCCACTGAAGCTTTCTTT | CASSPRPTEAFF
TRBJ2-2 | NA | NA | TRBV14 | TGTGCCAGCAGCCAAGTCCATCCAACCGGGGAGCTGTTTTTT | CASSQVHPTGELFF
TRBJ2-1 | NA | TRBD2 | TRBV30 | TGTGCCTGGAGTTTGACTAGCGCCCGCAATGAGCAGTTCTTC | CAWSLTSARNEQFF
TRBJ1-1 | NA | TRBD1 | TRBV7-9 | TGTGCCCACATGCAGGGGGCCACTGAAGCTTTCTTT | CAHMQGATEAFF
TRBJ2-7 | NA | NA | TRBV15 | TGTGCCACCAGCAGACAACCGGGTGCCTCCTACGAGCAGTACTTC | CATSRQPGASYEQYF
TRBJ1-5 | NA | TRBD1 | TRBV9 | TGTGCCAGCGGCGAGGGGACAGGCCAAAATCAGCCCCAGCATTTT | CASGEGTGQNQPQHF